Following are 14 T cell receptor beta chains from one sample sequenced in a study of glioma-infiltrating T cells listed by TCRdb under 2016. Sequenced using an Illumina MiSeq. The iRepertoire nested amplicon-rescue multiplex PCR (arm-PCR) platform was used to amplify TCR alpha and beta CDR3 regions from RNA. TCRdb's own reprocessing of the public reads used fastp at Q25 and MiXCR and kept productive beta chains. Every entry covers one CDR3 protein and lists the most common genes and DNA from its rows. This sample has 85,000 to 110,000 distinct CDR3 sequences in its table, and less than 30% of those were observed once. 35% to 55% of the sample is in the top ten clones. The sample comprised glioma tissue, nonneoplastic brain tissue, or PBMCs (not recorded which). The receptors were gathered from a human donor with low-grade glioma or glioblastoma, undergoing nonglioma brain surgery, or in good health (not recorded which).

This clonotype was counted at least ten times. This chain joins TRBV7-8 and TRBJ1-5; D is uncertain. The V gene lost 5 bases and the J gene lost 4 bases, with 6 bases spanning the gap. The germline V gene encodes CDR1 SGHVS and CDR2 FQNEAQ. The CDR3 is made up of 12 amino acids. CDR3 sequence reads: CASSTQNQPQHF. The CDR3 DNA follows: TGTGCCAGCAGCACTCAAAATCAGCCCCAGCATTTT.

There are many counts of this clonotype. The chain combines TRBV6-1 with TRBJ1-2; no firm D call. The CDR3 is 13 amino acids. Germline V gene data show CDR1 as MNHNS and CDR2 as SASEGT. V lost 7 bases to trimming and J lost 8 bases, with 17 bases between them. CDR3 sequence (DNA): TGTGCCAGCAAGGAGGGAGGGCCTAAGGGCTACACCTTC. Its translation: CASKEGGPKGYTF.

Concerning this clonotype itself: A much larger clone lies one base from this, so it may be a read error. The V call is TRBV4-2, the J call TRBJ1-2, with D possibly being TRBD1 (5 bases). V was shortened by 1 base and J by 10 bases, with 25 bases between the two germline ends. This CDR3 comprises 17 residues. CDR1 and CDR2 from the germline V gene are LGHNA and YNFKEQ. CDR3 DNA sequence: TGTGCCAGCAGCCAAGCTCTTGATGTGTCACAGGAAGATGTCTACACCTTC. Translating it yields CASSQALDVSQEDVYTF.

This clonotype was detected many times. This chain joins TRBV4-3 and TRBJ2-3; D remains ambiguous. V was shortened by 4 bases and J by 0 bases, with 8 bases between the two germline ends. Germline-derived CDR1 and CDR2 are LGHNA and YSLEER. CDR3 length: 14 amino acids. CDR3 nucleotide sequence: TGCGCCAGCAGCCCCGGACGGAGCACAGATACGCAGTATTTT. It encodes CASSPGRSTDTQYF.

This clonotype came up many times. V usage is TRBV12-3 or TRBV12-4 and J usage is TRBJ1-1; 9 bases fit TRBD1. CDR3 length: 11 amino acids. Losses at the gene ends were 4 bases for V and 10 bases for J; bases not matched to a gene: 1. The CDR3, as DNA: TGTGCCAGCAGTTCGACAGGGGGAGCTTTCTTT. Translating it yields CASSSTGGAFF.

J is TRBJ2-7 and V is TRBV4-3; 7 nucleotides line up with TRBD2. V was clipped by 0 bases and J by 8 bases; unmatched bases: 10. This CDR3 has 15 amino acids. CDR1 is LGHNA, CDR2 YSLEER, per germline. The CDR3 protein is CASSQDRGPAGKQYF. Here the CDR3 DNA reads TGCGCCAGCAGCCAAGATCGGGGACCAGCGGGGAAGCAGTACTTC.

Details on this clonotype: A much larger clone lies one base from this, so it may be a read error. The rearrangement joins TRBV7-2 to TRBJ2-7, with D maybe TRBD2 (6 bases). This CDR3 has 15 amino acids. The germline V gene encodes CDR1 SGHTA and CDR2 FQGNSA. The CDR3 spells CASSLGTTLSYEQCF. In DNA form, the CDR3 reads TGTGCCAGCAGCTTAGGGACTACCCTCTCCTACGAGCAGTGCTTC.

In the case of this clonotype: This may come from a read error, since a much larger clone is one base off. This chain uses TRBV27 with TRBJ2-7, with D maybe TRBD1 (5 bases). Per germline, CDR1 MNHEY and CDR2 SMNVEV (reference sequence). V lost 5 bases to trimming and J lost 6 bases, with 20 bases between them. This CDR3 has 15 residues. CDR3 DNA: TGTGCCAGCAGTACCCCGGCAGGGAAGTATTCCGAGCAGTACTTC. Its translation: CASSTPAGKYSEQYF.

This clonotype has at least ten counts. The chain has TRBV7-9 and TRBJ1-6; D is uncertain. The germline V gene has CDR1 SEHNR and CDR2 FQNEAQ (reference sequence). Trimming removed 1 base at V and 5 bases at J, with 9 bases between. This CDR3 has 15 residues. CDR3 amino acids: CASSLGGRNNSPLHF. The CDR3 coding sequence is TGTGCCAGCAGCTTAGGCGGCAGGAATAATTCACCCCTCCACTTT. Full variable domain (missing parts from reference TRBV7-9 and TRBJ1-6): DTGVSQNPRHKITKRGQNVTFRCDPISEHNRLYWYRQTLGQGPEFLTYFQNEAQLEKSRLLSDRFSAERPKGSFSTLEIQRTEQGDSAMYLCASSLGGRNNSPLHFGNGTRLTVT.

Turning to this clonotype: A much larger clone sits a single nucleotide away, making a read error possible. CDR3 sequence reads: CASSCSLFSEAFF. The CDR3 DNA reads as TGTGCCAGCAGTTGCTCGCTGTTCAGTGAAGCTTTCTTT. The chain employs TRBV6-2 or TRBV6-3 and TRBJ1-1, with D unclear. The CDR3 runs 13 residues. The germline V gene encodes CDR1 MNHEY and CDR2 SVGEGT. Trimming removed 4 bases from V and 7 bases from J, with 13 bases in between.

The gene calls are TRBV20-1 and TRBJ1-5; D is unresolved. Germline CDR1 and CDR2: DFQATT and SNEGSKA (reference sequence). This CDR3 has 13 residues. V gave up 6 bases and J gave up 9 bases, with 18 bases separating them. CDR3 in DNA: TGCAGTGCGGGCGGAGGGAACAATGGGCCCCAGCATTTT. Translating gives CSAGGGNNGPQHF.

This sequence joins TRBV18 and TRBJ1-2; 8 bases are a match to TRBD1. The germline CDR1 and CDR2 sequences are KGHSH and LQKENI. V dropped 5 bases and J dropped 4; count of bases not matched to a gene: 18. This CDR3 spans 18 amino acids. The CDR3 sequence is CASSYNPPPGGRGYGYTF. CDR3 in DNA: TGTGCCAGCTCATACAACCCCCCGCCAGGGGGCAGAGGCTATGGCTACACCTTC.

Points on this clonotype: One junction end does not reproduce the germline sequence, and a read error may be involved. The CDR3 protein is CASSLVGGSHTEALF. CDR3 nucleotide sequence: TGTGCCAGCAGCTTAGTGGGAGGGAGCCACACTGAAGCTCTCTTT. The chain employs TRBV7-2 and TRBJ1-1, with D unresolved. Germline V gives CDR1 SGHTA, CDR2 FQGNSA. The CDR3 is made up of 15 amino acids.

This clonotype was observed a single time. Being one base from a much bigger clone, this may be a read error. The CDR3 DNA reads TGTGCCAGCAGCCCCGGACAGGGGGAGGAGACCCAGTACTTC. This gives the protein CASSPGQGEETQYF. V and J are TRBV7-2 and TRBJ2-5; TRBD1 matches 10 bases. The CDR3 sequence is 14 residues long. Unmatched junction bases numbered 5, after V lost 5 bases and J lost 5 bases. Germline assignment: CDR1 SGHTA and CDR2 FQGNSA.